Listed below are T cell receptor beta chains from one sample, sequenced in a study of OX40 agonist ivuxolimab in advanced cancers. Measured with immunoSEQ multiplex PCR; TCRdb has only the in-frame clones, and not every one. The sample lists about 67,000 clones; approximately 87% were seen once. The material sequenced was CD4+ or CD8+ T cells sorted from blood, taken in a trial of the OX40 agonist ivuxolimab. These receptors were taken from an adult with an advanced solid tumor such as melanoma, head and neck, liver or kidney cancer. CDR3s include the opening cysteine and the closing phenylalanine or tryptophan. A D gene is named only where the DNA matches it firmly. Clone size, where shown, is once, few, many, or a class for clones that have expanded.

j_gene,v_gene,d_gene,len,abundance,CDR3aa,CDR3nt
TRBJ2-1,TRBV9,NA,14,NA,CASSVVGAVNEQFF,TGTGCCAGCAGCGTAGTCGGGGCCGTTAATGAGCAGTTCTTC
TRBJ1-2,TRBV6-6,TRBD1,15,NA,CASSYGTGGRSGYTF,TGTGCCAGCAGTTACGGGACAGGGGGCCGGAGTGGCTACACCTTC
TRBJ1-2,TRBV2,NA,13,NA,CASSLDRLYGYTF,TGTGCCAGCAGTTTGGACAGACTCTATGGCTACACCTTC
TRBJ1-1,TRBV15,NA,13,NA,CATSRAGVTEAFF,TGTGCCACCAGCAGAGCGGGGGTTACTGAAGCTTTCTTT
TRBJ1-2,TRBV7-2,NA,15,NA,CASSLAGVSNYGYTF,TGTGCCAGCAGCTTGGCAGGGGTCTCTAACTATGGCTACACCTTC
TRBJ1-1,TRBV19,NA,15,NA,CASSGGRAQDTEAFF,TGTGCCAGTAGCGGTGGGAGGGCGCAGGACACTGAAGCTTTCTTT
TRBJ1-1,TRBV6-1,NA,14,once,CASRPGQWNTEAFF,TGTGCCAGCAGGCCCGGACAGTGGAACACTGAAGCTTTCTTT
TRBJ2-3,TRBV19,NA,13,once,CASSGIQGDTQYF,TGTGCCAGTAGCGGGATCCAGGGGGATACGCAGTATTTT
TRBJ1-2,TRBV2,NA,11,NA,CASKSIYGYTF,TGTGCCAGCAAAAGTATCTATGGCTACACCTTC
TRBJ2-7,TRBV11-1,NA,15,NA,CASSVGRLRSEEQYF,TGTGCCAGCAGCGTGGGACGACTAAGGTCGGAAGAGCAGTACTTC
TRBJ1-1,TRBV19,NA,12,once,CASTGLGTEAFF,TGTGCCAGCACAGGGTTAGGCACTGAAGCTTTCTTT
TRBJ1-2,TRBV27,TRBD1,15,NA,CASSLRQGDNYGYTF,TGTGCCAGCAGTCTCCGACAGGGGGACAACTATGGCTACACCTTC
TRBJ1-1,TRBV6-6,NA,15,NA,CASSSQSAGNTEAFF,TGTGCCAGCAGTTCGCAATCTGCGGGGAACACTGAAGCTTTCTTT
TRBJ2-7,TRBV6-1,TRBD1,13,NA,CASSWDRIYEQYF,TGTGCCAGCAGTTGGGACAGGATCTACGAGCAGTACTTC
TRBJ2-1,TRBV6-1,NA,12,NA,CASSVTKNEQFF,TGTGCCAGCAGTGTGACAAAGAATGAGCAGTTCTTC
TRBJ1-1,TRBV4-1,NA,17,NA,CASSPFRAGTWGTEAFF,TGCGCCAGCAGCCCATTCAGAGCAGGGACGTGGGGCACTGAAGCTTTCTTT
TRBJ2-3,TRBV5-1,NA,9,NA,CASSNTQYF,TGCGCCAGCAGCAATACGCAGTATTTT
TRBJ2-1,TRBV7-9,NA,15,NA,CASSLGETTYNEQFF,TGTGCCAGCAGCTTAGGGGAAACAACCTACAATGAGCAGTTCTTC
TRBJ1-1,TRBV6-5,NA,15,NA,CASSSGTPINTEAFF,TGTGCCAGCAGCTCCGGGACACCTATAAACACTGAAGCTTTCTTT
TRBJ2-3,TRBV5-6,NA,13,NA,CASSFPGVGTQYF,TGTGCCAGCAGCTTCCCGGGGGTGGGGACGCAGTATTTT
TRBJ1-5,TRBV2,NA,15,NA,CASSPRWGRDQPQHF,TGTGCCAGCAGCCCGCGTTGGGGGAGGGATCAGCCCCAGCATTTT
TRBJ1-3,TRBV18,NA,13,NA,CASSPSSGNTIYF,TGTGCCAGCTCACCCAGCTCTGGAAACACCATATATTTT
TRBJ2-1,TRBV5-1,TRBD2,15,NA,CASSPLAGANNEQFF,TGCGCCAGCAGCCCACTAGCGGGGGCCAACAATGAGCAGTTCTTC
TRBJ1-1,TRBV19,TRBD1,13,NA,CASSIWTGAEAFF,TGTGCCAGTAGTATTTGGACAGGGGCTGAAGCTTTCTTT
TRBJ2-1,TRBV6-5,TRBD2,15,NA,CASSRPGLAGDEQFF,TGTGCCAGCAGTCGACCGGGACTAGCGGGGGACGAGCAGTTCTTC
TRBJ2-3,TRBV5-1,NA,16,NA,CASSHSPGGGTDTQYF,TGCGCCAGCTCCCACTCCCCCGGGGGTGGCACAGATACGCAGTATTTT
TRBJ2-1,TRBV5-1,NA,14,once,CASSLGGSERREFF,TGCGCCAGCAGCTTGGGGGGGTCGGAGCGGAGGGAGTTCTTC
TRBJ2-2,TRBV10-1,NA,12,NA,CASMQGTGELFF,TGCGCCAGCATGCAGGGGACCGGGGAGCTGTTTTTT
TRBJ1-2,TRBV6-1,TRBD1,12,NA,CASGQGTYGYTF,TGTGCCAGCGGACAGGGGACCTATGGCTACACCTTC
TRBJ2-3,TRBV4-1,NA,14,NA,CASSHSSGTDTQYF,TGCGCCAGCAGCCATTCTTCCGGGACAGATACGCAGTATTTT
TRBJ2-3,TRBV5-1,NA,12,NA,CASSLTPRAQYF,TGCGCCAGCAGCTTGACCCCCAGGGCGCAGTATTTT
TRBJ1-2,TRBV5-1,NA,11,NA,CASSLGYGYTF,TGCGCCAGCAGCTTGGGGTATGGCTACACCTTC
TRBJ1-6,TRBV19,TRBD1,16,NA,CASSGWDRGYNSPLHF,TGTGCCAGTAGTGGATGGGACAGGGGCTATAATTCACCCCTCCACTTT
TRBJ1-2,TRBV19,NA,15,NA,CASSIRQGSGDGYTF,TGTGCCAGTAGTATCAGGCAGGGGTCGGGGGATGGCTACACCTTC
TRBJ2-3,TRBV7-2,NA,16,NA,CASSLGASAVYSTQYF,TGTGCCAGCAGCTTAGGGGCCAGCGCCGTTTACAGTACGCAGTATTTT